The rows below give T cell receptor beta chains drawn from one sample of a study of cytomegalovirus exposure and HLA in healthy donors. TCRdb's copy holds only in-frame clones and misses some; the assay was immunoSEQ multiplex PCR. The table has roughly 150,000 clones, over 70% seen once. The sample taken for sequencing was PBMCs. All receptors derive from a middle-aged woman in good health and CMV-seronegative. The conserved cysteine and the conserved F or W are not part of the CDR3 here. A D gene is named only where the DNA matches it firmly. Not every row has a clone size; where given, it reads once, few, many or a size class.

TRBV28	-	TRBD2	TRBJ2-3	ASSFAGGPADTQY
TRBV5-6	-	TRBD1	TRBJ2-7	ASSFRDREWDEQY
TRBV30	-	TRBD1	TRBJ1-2	AWNQGDGYT
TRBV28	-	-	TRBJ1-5	ASSFPRRVGQPQH
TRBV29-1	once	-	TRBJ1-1	SVARETTEAF
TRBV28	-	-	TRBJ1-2	ASSARGANYGYT
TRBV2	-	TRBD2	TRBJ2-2	ASSEFAGTSGSSGELF
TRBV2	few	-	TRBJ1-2	ASREDSYGYT
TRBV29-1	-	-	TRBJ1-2	SVSSDRVGYT
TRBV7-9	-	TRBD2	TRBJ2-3	SSSLVSGRGDTQY
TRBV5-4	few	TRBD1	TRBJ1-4	ASRRTGGSNEKLF
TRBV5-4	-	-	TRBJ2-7	ASSLEAVASYEQY
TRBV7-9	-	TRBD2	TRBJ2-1	ASSLFAGVGNEQF
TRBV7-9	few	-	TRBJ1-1	SSSLDQGWGTEAF
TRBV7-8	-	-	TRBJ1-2	ASSLTLFHGYT
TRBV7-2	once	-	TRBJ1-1	ASSLGTREAF